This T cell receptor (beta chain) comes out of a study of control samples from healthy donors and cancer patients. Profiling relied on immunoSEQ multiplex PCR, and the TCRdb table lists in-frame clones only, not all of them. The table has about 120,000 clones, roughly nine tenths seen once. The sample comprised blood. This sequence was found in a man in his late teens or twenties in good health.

For the CDR3, the DNA is TGTGCCAGTCGAAAAACAGGGTTTGGCGAGCAGTACTTC. This gives the protein CASRKTGFGEQYF. The rearrangement uses TRBV19 and TRBJ2-7, with D possibly matching TRBD1 (6 bases). The CDR3 is 13 residues long. Trimming removed 8 bases from V and 6 bases from J, with 17 bases in between. Germline values: CDR1 LNHDA, CDR2 SQIVND (reference sequence).